This T cell receptor beta chain originates from a study of blood T cell repertoires in COVID-19 (dated by TCRdb to 2018 to 2020). About the study as a whole: Samples from collaborators originated in the United States, Italy and Spain and spanned both the acute and convalescent phases of COVID-19. Samples were obtained from the ongoing ImmuneRACE study (first 160 participants) and from about 1,300 subjects provided by 6 global collaborators. Where available, HLA class I and class II types were obtained from metadata supplied by the sample provider rather than from assay-based typing. The material from the prospective study consisted of cDNA or gDNA derived from T cells, B-cell-depleted T cells, or PBMCs. Subjects who had been exposed to COVID-19, were actively infected with it, or had recovered from it provided the deeply sampled blood TCRbeta repertoires that made up the dataset. Sample metadata almost always included a de-identified subject ID, COVID-19 status, age in years and sex. The repertoires were released in a freely available public database meant as a resource for research on the immune response to SARS-CoV-2.

Concerning this clone itself: The clone's antigen remains unknown. Qualities for individual bases were not recorded, and no much larger clone is one base off. Other DNA sequences within the sample encode an identical CDR3.

At one collaborating source in Seattle, patients were enrolled during active infection and were followed longitudinally through the course of disease. Whole blood was collected in K2EDTA tubes by collaborating institutions according to the institutions' own protocols. For TCRbeta analysis, collaborators shipped samples as frozen whole blood, isolated PBMCs, or DNA extracted from either of those sample types. The immunoSEQ Assay, a bias-controlled multiplex PCR, was used to amplify TCRbeta CDR3 regions from genomic DNA. The authors' pipeline ran thus. The number of nucleated cells in each sample was estimated by amplification of reference gene primers within the assay. To quantify the absolute abundance of each unique TCRbeta CDR3 rearrangement, sequence reads were collapsed and filtered. For each sample, productive Simpson clonality was calculated as the square root of Simpson's diversity index over productive rearrangements. In TCRdb, the immuneACCESS table is reduced to in-frame sequences with V and J assigned. These tables do not hold every clone; where another copy was compared, an unresolved V gene accounts for under half, and the others remain unexplained. The D gene and trimming were derived from the DNA, and the V and J assignments and clone size from that table. Recorded for this sample are some 170,000 clones; around four fifths of them occurred a single time. The ten largest clones take up 6.5% to 9% of the sample.

Study-wide findings and limitations: The quantity of clinical and demographic metadata differed by source and by participant and was supplied without curation.

The germline V gene encodes CDR1 DFQATT and CDR2 SNEGSKA (reference sequence). There are 14 amino acids in the CDR3, from cysteine to phenylalanine inclusive. Only CDR3 DNA remains: 42 bases, in frame from the first base. V is cut back by 3 bases and J by 6 bases, with 8 bases in the junction unmatched. Sequenced input: peripheral blood. This clonotype was obtained from a woman aged 40 to 49 with COVID-19, enrolled during active disease. Recombination linked TRBV20-1 to TRBJ2-5; the central 9 bases match TRBD2. CDR3 region: CSASRASGEKTQYF. Here is the DNA: TGCAGTGCTAGTAGGGCTAGCGGGGAGAAGACCCAGTACTTC.